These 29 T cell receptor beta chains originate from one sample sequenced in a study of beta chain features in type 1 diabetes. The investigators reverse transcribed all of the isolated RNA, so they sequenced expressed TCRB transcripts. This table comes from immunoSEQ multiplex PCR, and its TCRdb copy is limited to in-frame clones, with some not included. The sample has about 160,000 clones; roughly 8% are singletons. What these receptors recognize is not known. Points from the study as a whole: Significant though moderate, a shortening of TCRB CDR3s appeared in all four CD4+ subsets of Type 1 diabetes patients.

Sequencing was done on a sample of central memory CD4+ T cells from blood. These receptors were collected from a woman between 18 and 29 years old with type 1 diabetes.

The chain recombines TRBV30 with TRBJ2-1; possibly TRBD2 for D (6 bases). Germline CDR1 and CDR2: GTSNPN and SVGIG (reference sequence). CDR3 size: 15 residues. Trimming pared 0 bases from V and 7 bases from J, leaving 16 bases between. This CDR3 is CAWSVVLAEKNEQFF. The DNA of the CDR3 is TGTGCCTGGAGTGTAGTGTTAGCGGAAAAAAATGAGCAGTTCTTC. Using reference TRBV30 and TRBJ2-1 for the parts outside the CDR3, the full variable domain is SQTIHQWPATLVQPVGSPLSLECTVEGTSNPNLYWYRQAAGRGLQLLFYSVGIGQISSEVPQNLSASRPQDRQFILSSKKLLLSDSGFYLCAWSVVLAEKNEQFFGPGTRLTVL.

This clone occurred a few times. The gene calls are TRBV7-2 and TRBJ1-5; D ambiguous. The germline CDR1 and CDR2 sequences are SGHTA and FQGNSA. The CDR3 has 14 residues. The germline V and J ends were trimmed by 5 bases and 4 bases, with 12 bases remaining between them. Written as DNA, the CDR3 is TGTGCCAGCAGCCCCAATCTCGGTAATCAGCCCCAGCATTTT. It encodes CASSPNLGNQPQHF.

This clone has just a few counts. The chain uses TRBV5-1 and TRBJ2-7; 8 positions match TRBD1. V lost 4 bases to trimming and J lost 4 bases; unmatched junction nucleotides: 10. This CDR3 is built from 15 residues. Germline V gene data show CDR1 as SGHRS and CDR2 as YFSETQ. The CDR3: CASSAWGQVEYEQYF. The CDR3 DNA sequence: TGCGCCAGCAGCGCCTGGGGACAGGTCGAGTACGAGCAGTACTTC. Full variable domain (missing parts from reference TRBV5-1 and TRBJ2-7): KAGVTQTPRYLIKTRGQQVTLSCSPISGHRSVSWYQQTPGQGLQFLFEYFSETQRNKGNFPGRFSGRQFSNSRSEMNVSTLELGDSALYLCASSAWGQVEYEQYFGPGTRLTVT.

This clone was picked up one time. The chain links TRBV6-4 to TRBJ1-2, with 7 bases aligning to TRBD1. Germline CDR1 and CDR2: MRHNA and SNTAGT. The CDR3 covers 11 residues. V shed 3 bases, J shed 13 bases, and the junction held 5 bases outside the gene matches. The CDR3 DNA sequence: TGTGCCAGCAGTGAAGACAGGGAGGTCACCTTC. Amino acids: CASSEDREVTF.

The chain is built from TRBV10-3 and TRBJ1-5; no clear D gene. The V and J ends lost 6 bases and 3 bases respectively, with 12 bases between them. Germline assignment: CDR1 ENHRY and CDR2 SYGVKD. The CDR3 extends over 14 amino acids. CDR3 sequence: CAISTHGLNQPQHF. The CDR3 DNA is TGTGCCATCAGCACCCATGGCCTCAATCAGCCCCAGCATTTT.

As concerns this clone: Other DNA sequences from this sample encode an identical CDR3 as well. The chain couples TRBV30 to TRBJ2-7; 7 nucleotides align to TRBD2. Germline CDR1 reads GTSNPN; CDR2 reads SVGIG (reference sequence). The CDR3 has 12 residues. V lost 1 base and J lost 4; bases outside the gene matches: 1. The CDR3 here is CAWSAGGYEQYF. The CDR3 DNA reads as TGTGCCTGGAGTGCGGGAGGTTACGAGCAGTACTTC.

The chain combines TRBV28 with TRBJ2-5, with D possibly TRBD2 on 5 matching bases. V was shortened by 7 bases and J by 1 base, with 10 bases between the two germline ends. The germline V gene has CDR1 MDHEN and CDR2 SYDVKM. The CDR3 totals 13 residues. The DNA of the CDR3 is TGTGCCAGCAACCCGGGAATCCAAGAGACCCAGTACTTC. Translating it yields CASNPGIQETQYF. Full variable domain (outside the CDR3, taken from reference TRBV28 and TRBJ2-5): DVKVTQSSRYLVKRTGEKVFLECVQDMDHENMFWYRQDPGLGLRLIYFSYDVKMKEKGDIPEGYSVSREKKERFSLILESASTNQTSMYLCASNPGIQETQYFGPGTRLLVL.

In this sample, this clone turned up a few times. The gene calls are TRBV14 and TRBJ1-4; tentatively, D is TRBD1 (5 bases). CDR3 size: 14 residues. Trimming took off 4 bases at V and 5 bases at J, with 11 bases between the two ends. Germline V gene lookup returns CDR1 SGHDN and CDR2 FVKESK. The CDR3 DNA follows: TGTGCCAGCAGCCGCGGGACTGGAAATGAAAAACTGTTTTTT. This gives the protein CASSRGTGNEKLFF.

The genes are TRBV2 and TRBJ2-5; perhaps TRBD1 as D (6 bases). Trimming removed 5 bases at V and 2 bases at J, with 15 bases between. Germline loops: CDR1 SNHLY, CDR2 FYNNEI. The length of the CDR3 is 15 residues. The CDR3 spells CASSLLGGPQETQYF. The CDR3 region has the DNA TGTGCCAGCAGTCTTCTAGGGGGACCTCAAGAGACCCAGTACTTC.

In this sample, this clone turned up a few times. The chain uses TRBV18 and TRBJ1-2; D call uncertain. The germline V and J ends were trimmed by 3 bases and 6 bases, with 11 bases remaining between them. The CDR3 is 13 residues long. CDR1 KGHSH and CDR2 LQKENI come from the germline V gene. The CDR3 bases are TGTGCCAGCTCACCCCCCAGTATTGATGGCTACACCTTC. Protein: CASSPPSIDGYTF.

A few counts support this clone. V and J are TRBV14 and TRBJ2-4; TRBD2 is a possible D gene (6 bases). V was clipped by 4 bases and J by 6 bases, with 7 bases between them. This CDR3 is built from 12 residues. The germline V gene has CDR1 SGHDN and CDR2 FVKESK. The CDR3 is CASSPTRNIQYF. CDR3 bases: TGTGCCAGCAGCCCGACTAGAAACATTCAGTACTTC.

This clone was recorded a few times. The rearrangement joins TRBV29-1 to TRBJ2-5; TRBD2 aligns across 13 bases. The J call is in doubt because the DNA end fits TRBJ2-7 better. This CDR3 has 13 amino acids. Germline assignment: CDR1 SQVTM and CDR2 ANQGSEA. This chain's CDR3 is CSARTSGGYEQYF. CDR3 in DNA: TGCAGCGCCAGGACTAGCGGGGGCTACGAGCAGTACTTC.

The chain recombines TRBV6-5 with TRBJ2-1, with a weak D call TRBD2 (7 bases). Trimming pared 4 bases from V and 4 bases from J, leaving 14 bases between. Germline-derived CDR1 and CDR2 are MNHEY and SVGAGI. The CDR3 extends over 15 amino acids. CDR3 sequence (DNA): TGTGCCAGCAGTTTCTCAAGGGGGGGTTACAATGAGCAGTTCTTC. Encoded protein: CASSFSRGGYNEQFF.

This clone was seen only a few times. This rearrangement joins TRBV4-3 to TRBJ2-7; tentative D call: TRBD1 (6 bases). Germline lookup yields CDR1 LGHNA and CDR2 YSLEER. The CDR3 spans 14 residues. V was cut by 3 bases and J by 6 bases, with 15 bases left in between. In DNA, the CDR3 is TGCGCCAGCAGCCAGAGACAGGCTGTCGGCGAGCAGTACTTC. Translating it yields CASSQRQAVGEQYF.

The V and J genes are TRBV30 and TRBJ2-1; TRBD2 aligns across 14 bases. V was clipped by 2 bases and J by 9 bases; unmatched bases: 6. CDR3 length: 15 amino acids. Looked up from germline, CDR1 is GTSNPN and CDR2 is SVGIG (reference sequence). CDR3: CAWSKGLAGVGEQFF. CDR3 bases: TGTGCCTGGAGTAAGGGACTAGCGGGAGTAGGTGAGCAGTTCTTC.

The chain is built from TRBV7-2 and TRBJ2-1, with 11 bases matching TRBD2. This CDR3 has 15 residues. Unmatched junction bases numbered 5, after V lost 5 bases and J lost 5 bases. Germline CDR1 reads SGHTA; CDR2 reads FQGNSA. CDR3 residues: CASSLSGRVHNEQFF. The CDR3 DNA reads TGTGCCAGCAGCCTTAGCGGGAGGGTCCACAATGAGCAGTTCTTC.

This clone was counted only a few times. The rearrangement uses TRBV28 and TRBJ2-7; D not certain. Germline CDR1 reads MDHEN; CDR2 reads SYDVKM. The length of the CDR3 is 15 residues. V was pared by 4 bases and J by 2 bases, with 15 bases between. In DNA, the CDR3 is TGTGCCAGCAGTTCAACGCCGGTCGAGACCTACGAGCAGTACTTC. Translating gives CASSSTPVETYEQYF.

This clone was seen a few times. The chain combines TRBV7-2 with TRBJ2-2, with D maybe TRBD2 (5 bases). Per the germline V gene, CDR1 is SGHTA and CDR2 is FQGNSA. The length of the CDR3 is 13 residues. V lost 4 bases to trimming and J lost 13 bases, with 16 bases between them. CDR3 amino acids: CASSSRQDRGLFF. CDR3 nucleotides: TGTGCCAGCAGCTCGCGTCAGGACCGGGGGCTGTTTTTT.

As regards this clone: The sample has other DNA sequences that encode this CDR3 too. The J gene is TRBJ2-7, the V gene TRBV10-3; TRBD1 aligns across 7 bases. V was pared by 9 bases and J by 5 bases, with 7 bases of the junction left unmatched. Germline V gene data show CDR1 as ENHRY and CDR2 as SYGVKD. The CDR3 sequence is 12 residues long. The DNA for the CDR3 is TGTGCCATAAACAGGGGTGCCGACGAGCAGTACTTC. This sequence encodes CAINRGADEQYF.

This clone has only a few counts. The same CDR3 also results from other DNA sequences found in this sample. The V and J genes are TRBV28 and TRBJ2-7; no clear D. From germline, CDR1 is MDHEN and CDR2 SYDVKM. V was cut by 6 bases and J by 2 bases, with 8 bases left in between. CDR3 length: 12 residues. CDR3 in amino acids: CASSLLPYEQYF. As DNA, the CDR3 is TGTGCCAGCAGCCTACTTCCCTACGAGCAGTACTTC.

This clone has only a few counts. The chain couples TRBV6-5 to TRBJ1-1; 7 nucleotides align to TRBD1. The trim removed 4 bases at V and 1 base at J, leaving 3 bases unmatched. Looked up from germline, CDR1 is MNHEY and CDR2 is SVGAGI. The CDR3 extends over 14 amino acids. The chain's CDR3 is CASSFRQGNTEAFF. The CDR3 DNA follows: TGTGCCAGCAGTTTCCGACAGGGGAACACTGAAGCTTTCTTT.

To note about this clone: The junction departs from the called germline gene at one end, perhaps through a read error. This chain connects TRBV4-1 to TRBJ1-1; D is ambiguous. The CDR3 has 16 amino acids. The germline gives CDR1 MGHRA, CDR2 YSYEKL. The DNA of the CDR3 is TGTGCCAGCAGCCGAAGTGGCCAAACCGGAGTTACTGAAGCTTTCTTT. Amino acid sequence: CASSRSGQTGVTEAFF.

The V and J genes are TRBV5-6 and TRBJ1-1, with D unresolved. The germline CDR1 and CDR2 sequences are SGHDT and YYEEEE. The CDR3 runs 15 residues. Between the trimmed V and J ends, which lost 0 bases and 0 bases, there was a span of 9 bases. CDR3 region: CASSLAGPLNTEAFF. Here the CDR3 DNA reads TGTGCCAGCAGCTTGGCCGGTCCACTGAACACTGAAGCTTTCTTT.

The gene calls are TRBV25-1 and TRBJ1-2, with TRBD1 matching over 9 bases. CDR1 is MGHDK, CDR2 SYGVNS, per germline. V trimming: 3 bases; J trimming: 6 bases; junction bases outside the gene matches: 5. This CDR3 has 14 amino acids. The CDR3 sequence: CASSDRRTGDGYTF. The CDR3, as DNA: TGTGCCAGCAGTGACCGAAGGACAGGGGATGGCTACACCTTC.

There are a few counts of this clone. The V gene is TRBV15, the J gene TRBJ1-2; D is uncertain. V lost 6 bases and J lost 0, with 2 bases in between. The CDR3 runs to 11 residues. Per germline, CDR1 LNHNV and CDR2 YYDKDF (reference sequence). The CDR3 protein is CATSTNYGYTF. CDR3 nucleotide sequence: TGTGCCACCAGTACTAACTATGGCTACACCTTC. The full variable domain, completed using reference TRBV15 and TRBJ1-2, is DAMVIQNPRYQVTQFGKPVTLSCSQTLNHNVMYWYQQKSSQAPKLLFHYYDKDFNNEADTPDNFQSRRPNTSFCFLDIRSPGLGDTAMYLCATSTNYGYTFGSGTRLTVV.

In nucleotides, the CDR3 is TGTGCCAGCAGCTGGCGGGCAGGCGATGGCTACACCTTC. Its protein product is CASSWRAGDGYTF. This chain links TRBV7-9 with TRBJ1-2, with unresolved D. The V gene lost 4 bases and the J gene lost 6 bases, with 12 bases spanning the gap. CDR3 length: 13 amino acids. The germline V gene encodes CDR1 SEHNR and CDR2 FQNEAQ (reference sequence).

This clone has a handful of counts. CDR3 sequence reads: CASSHPTGNTEAFF. DNA for the CDR3: TGCGCCAGCAGCCACCCCACAGGGAACACTGAAGCTTTCTTT. The chain employs TRBV4-3 and TRBJ1-1, with D tentatively TRBD1 (5 bases). The CDR3 runs 14 residues. Trimming pared 3 bases from V and 1 base from J, leaving 9 bases between. Germline V lookup: CDR1 LGHNA, CDR2 YSLEER.

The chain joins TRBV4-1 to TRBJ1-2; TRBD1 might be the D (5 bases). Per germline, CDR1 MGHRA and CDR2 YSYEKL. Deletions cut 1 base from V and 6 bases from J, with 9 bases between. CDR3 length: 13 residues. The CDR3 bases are TGCGCCAGCAGCCAAGGGGCAGGGAATGGCTACACCTTC. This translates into CASSQGAGNGYTF.

CDR3: CASSRQANTGELFF. Written as DNA, the CDR3 is TGTGCCAGCAGTCGACAGGCGAACACCGGGGAGCTGTTTTTT. V gene TRBV6-6 combines with J gene TRBJ2-2; perhaps TRBD1 as D (6 bases). The germline V gene has CDR1 MNHNY and CDR2 SVGAGI (reference sequence). Trimming left V 5 bases short and J 0 bases short, with 7 bases between. The CDR3 contains 14 residues.